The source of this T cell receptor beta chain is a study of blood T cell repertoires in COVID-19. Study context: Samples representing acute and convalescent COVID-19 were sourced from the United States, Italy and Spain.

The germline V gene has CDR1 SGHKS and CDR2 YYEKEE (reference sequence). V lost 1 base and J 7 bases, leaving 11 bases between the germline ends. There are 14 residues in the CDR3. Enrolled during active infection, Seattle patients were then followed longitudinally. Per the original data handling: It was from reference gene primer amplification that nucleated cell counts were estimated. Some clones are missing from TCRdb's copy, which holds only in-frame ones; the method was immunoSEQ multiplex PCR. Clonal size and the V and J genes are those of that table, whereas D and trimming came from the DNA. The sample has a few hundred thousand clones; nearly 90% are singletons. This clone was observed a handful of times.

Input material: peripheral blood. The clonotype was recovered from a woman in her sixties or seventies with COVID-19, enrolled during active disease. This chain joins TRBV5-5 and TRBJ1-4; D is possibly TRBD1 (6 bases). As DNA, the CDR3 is TGTGCCAGCAGCTTGACAGGGTCGTTTGAAAAACTGTTTTTT. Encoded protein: CASSLTGSFEKLFF.